This T cell receptor beta chain was found in a study of early T cells in non-severe SARS-CoV-2 infection. Using its own MiXCR run on the 5' RACE reads, TCRdb lists one record per CDR3 protein. The table includes over 75,000 distinct CDR3 sequences, under 15% detected once. This clonotype appeared a few times. CDR1 SGHDT and CDR2 YYEEEE come from the germline V gene. Losses at the gene ends were 2 bases for V and 2 bases for J; bases not matched to a gene: 5. This CDR3 has 16 amino acids. The sample comprised whole blood. This sequence joins TRBV5-6 and TRBJ2-4; 9 positions match TRBD1. This sequence was found in an adult who was a healthcare worker with PCR-confirmed SARS-CoV-2 infection or an uninfected control (not recorded which). The CDR3: CASSFDRGVTKNIQYF. CDR3 nucleotide sequence: TGTGCCAGCAGCTTTGACAGGGGGGTAACCAAAAACATTCAGTACTTC.